This record concerns one T cell receptor beta chain sequence. Its antigen is currently unknown. Expressed TCRB transcripts were sequenced because the isolated RNA had all been reverse transcribed beforehand. Clones were read by immunoSEQ multiplex PCR, and TCRdb kept only the in-frame ones, dropping some. The data contain tens of thousands of clones, about a third of them seen just once; the ten biggest clones take up 0.35% to 0.45%. The data were taken from a study of beta chain features in type 1 diabetes. Study-wide findings and caveats: Whether TCRB rearrangement is influenced by HLA type went unresolved here. A cDNA-based sequencing approach could over-represent cells with high TCR expression. Comparison showed that naive, central memory and Treg TCRB repertoires appeared more similar among patients than among healthy donors.

The ends lost 3 bases at V and 4 bases at J; junction bases unmatched: 13. CDR1 is SGDLS and CDR2 is YYNGEE in the germline V gene. The CDR3 contains 17 residues. J is TRBJ1-2 and V is TRBV9; 9 nucleotides match TRBD1. The receptor was isolated from a woman aged 18-35 years in good health. The sample was stem cell memory CD4+ T cells from blood. CDR3 region: CASSERDRASTAYGYTF. In DNA, the CDR3 is TGTGCCAGCAGCGAGCGGGACAGGGCATCCACTGCCTATGGCTACACCTTC.